This T cell receptor (beta chain) was sequenced during a study of spatial heterogeneity in lung cancer. The V gene's germline CDR1 is SQVTM and CDR2 ANQGSEA. The CDR3 length is 13 residues. The V gene lost 1 base and the J gene lost 8 bases, with 12 bases spanning the gap. TCRdb called the 5' RACE reads again in MiXCR, with one record for every CDR3 protein. The data contain about 1,400 distinct CDR3 sequences, about 21% of them singletons. Documented time point: sample taken at primary tumor resection. Sequencing was performed on whole RNA extracted from tumor and nontumor lung tissue, or from frozen PBMC, and the material was left unsorted. This clonotype was seen once. Its antigen is currently unknown. This beta chain is an off-target read within a library intended for alpha chains, so its frequency means little. Findings of the study overall: For expanded intratumoral alpha and beta TCRs, counts tracked tumor mutation counts.

The V call is TRBV29-1, the J call TRBJ2-1, with D perhaps assigned TRBD1 or TRBD2 (6 bases each). This TCR was recovered from a male donor with early-stage non-small cell lung cancer. Sequenced here: lung tumor tissue, sampled at surgery. The DNA for the CDR3 is TGCAGCGTTGAAGCTGGGGGGCCGGATGAGCAGTTCTTC. Translating gives CSVEAGGPDEQFF.